What follows are 22 T cell receptor beta chains derived from one specimen sequenced in a study of technical replicates of blood from a handful of donors. Repertoires were generated with immunoSEQ multiplex PCR, while TCRdb's copy carries only in-frame clones and drops some. The profile covers tens of thousands of clones, with around 94% appearing a single time and about 0.38% taken by the ten largest. Sequencing was done on a sample of T cells isolated from PBMCs. The origin of the receptors is a human donor in good health.

The chain links TRBV9 to TRBJ2-7, with TRBD2 matching over 7 bases. Germline V lookup: CDR1 SGDLS, CDR2 YYNGEE. This CDR3 contains 15 residues. Losses at the gene ends were 4 bases for V and 0 bases for J; bases not matched to a gene: 7. The CDR3 region is CASSPGGGSSYEQYF. CDR3 bases: TGTGCCAGCAGCCCTGGTGGCGGGAGCTCCTACGAGCAGTACTTC.

For the CDR3, the DNA is TGCGCCAGCAGCCAAAACTCCCTAGCGGGAGGAGAGACCCAGTACTTC. Its translation: CASSQNSLAGGETQYF. This sequence joins TRBV4-3 and TRBJ2-5; 11 bases are a match to TRBD2. The CDR3 loop spans 16 amino acids. V shed 2 bases, J shed 4 bases, and the junction held 6 bases outside the gene matches. Per germline, CDR1 LGHNA and CDR2 YSLEER.

This chain joins TRBV20-1 and TRBJ1-1, with D possibly being TRBD1 (5 bases). This CDR3 has 11 amino acids. Germline V gene data show CDR1 as DFQATT and CDR2 as SNEGSKA (reference sequence). V lost 4 bases to trimming and J lost 9 bases, with 12 bases between them. The DNA for the CDR3 is TGCAGTGCTAACACTGGGGGGAAAGCTTTCTTT. It is translated as CSANTGGKAFF.

This chain joins TRBV6-5 and TRBJ2-1; D is uncertain. Trimming removed 2 bases at V and 10 bases at J, with 12 bases between. The CDR3 runs 13 residues. CDR1 and CDR2 from the germline V gene are MNHEY and SVGAGI. CDR3: CASSYNLAREQFF. The CDR3 nucleotides are TGTGCCAGCAGTTACAACTTAGCAAGGGAGCAGTTCTTC.

The V and J genes are TRBV10-1 and TRBJ2-1; TRBD2 agrees at 8 bases. The CDR3 is 16 residues long. Germline lookup yields CDR1 WNHNN and CDR2 SYGVQD (reference sequence). The V and J ends lost 6 bases and 6 bases, in that order; junction bases with no gene match: 13. The CDR3 loop reads CASSPLPAGVINEQFF. CDR3 DNA: TGCGCCAGCAGCCCCCTTCCAGCGGGAGTTATCAATGAGCAGTTCTTC.

This chain joins TRBV11-2 and TRBJ2-7, with D possibly matching TRBD2 (6 bases). The CDR3 has 15 residues. Trimming cost V 0 bases and J 3 bases, with 12 bases left between them. CDR1 is SGHAT, CDR2 FQNNGV, per germline. CDR3 sequence reads: CASSLEVGGIYEQYF. The DNA for the CDR3 is TGTGCCAGCAGCTTAGAGGTTGGGGGGATCTACGAGCAGTACTTC.

The V gene is TRBV5-1, the J gene TRBJ2-2; TRBD2 matches 11 bases. The V gene's germline CDR1 is SGHRS and CDR2 YFSETQ. The V segment lost 4 bases and the J segment 5 bases; nucleotides outside the gene matches: 7. CDR3 length equals 16 residues. CDR3 in amino acids: CASSELAGEKTGELFF. The CDR3 nucleotides are TGCGCCAGCAGCGAACTAGCGGGAGAAAAAACCGGGGAGCTGTTTTTT.

The chain recombines TRBV7-3 with TRBJ2-3; 9 bases are a match to TRBD2. CDR3 length: 15 residues. In germline, CDR1 is SGHTA, CDR2 FQGTGA. V dropped 5 bases and J dropped 2; count of bases not matched to a gene: 5. In DNA, the CDR3 is TGTGCCAGCAGCCCTAGCGGGATCATCACAGATACGCAGTATTTT. This translates into CASSPSGIITDTQYF.

The chain joins TRBV18 to TRBJ2-7, with D maybe TRBD2 (5 bases). With 3 bases removed from V and 4 bases from J, the gap between germline ends came to 16 bases. In germline, CDR1 is KGHSH, CDR2 LQKENI. CDR3 size: 15 residues. The CDR3 loop reads CASSPIRGQLYEQYF. The DNA for the CDR3 is TGTGCCAGCTCACCCATCAGAGGGCAATTATACGAGCAGTACTTC.

The rearrangement joins TRBV5-6 to TRBJ2-7; TRBD1 matches at 7 bases. This CDR3 has 13 residues. The V and J ends lost 6 bases and 4 bases, in that order; junction bases with no gene match: 7. In germline, CDR1 is SGHDT, CDR2 YYEEEE. The CDR3 nucleotides are TGTGCCAGCACCAGGGGGTTTATATACGAGCAGTACTTC. It codes for CASTRGFIYEQYF.

This chain connects TRBV28 to TRBJ1-5; D gene uncertain. The V end lost 2 bases, the J end lost 11 bases, and 10 bases lay between the germline ends. Per the germline V gene, CDR1 is MDHEN and CDR2 is SYDVKM. The CDR3 is made up of 12 amino acids. CDR3 nucleotide sequence: TGTGCCAGCAGTTTAACACAACGGGCCCAGCATTTT. It specifies CASSLTQRAQHF.

The CDR3 nucleotides are TGTGCCAGTAGTATAAGTGGACAGGGGTCCTATGGCTACACCTTC. Protein product: CASSISGQGSYGYTF. The V gene is TRBV19, the J gene TRBJ1-2; 9 nucleotides align to TRBD1. The CDR3 has 15 residues. The trim removed 2 bases at V and 4 bases at J, leaving 5 bases unmatched. The germline gives CDR1 LNHDA, CDR2 SQIVND (reference sequence).

V and J are TRBV10-3 and TRBJ2-1; 10 positions agree with TRBD2. This CDR3 has 14 residues. Per germline, CDR1 ENHRY and CDR2 SYGVKD. The ends lost 4 bases at V and 7 bases at J; junction bases unmatched: 4. CDR3 nucleotides: TGTGCCATCAGTGGACTAGCGGGCTTGAATGAGCAGTTCTTC. Protein sequence: CAISGLAGLNEQFF.

This chain connects TRBV6-5 to TRBJ2-1; 7 bases agree with TRBD2. Per the germline V gene, CDR1 is MNHEY and CDR2 is SVGAGI. This CDR3 comprises 15 residues. V trimming: 0 bases; J trimming: 9 bases; junction bases outside the gene matches: 8. CDR3 region: CASSYSPGGNGEQFF. In DNA form, the CDR3 reads TGTGCCAGCAGTTACTCCCCGGGAGGAAATGGTGAGCAGTTCTTC.

The V and J genes are TRBV7-2 and TRBJ1-2; the match to TRBD1 covers 8 bases. With 1 base clipped from V and 2 bases from J, the junction kept 3 bases outside the gene matches. Germline V gene lookup returns CDR1 SGHTA and CDR2 FQGNSA. This CDR3 contains 15 residues. The CDR3 region is CASSLGWTGNYGYTF. The CDR3, as DNA: TGTGCCAGCAGCTTAGGTTGGACAGGGAACTATGGCTACACCTTC. The whole variable domain, filled in from reference TRBV7-2 and TRBJ1-2, reads GAGVSQSPSNKVTEKGKDVELRCDPISGHTALYWYRQSLGQGLEFLIYFQGNSAPDKSGLPSDRFSAERTGGSVSTLTIQRTQQEDSAVYLCASSLGWTGNYGYTFGSGTRLTVV.

In its sample, this clone was seen once. CDR3 coding DNA: TGTGCCAGCAGTGAAGCTCCAGTAAACTATGGCTACACCTTC. Residues: CASSEAPVNYGYTF. This chain uses TRBV2 with TRBJ1-2; no clear D. Trimming removed 0 bases at V and 2 bases at J, with 7 bases between. This CDR3 spans 14 amino acids. Germline CDR1 is SNHLY and CDR2 is FYNNEI.

The chain links TRBV6-5 to TRBJ2-1, with D perhaps matching TRBD1 (5 bases). The ends were cut back, 8 bases at V and 3 bases at J, with 14 bases in the middle. CDR3 length: 14 residues. Germline loops: CDR1 MNHEY, CDR2 SVGAGI. The CDR3 spells CASENRGYYNEQFF. The CDR3, as DNA: TGTGCCAGCGAGAATAGGGGATACTACAATGAGCAGTTCTTC.

This chain links TRBV9 with TRBJ2-7; D perhaps matches TRBD2 (5 bases). Germline loops: CDR1 SGDLS, CDR2 YYNGEE. The V end lost 4 bases, the J end lost 0 bases, and 14 bases lay between the germline ends. The CDR3 runs to 15 residues. CDR3 in amino acids: CASSPSGLFSYEQYF. For the CDR3, the DNA is TGTGCCAGCAGCCCAAGCGGACTTTTCTCCTACGAGCAGTACTTC.

V is TRBV21-1 and J is TRBJ2-3; no DNA check was done on the table's D call, TRBD2. TRBV21-1 corresponds to a pseudogene. The CDR3 covers 12 residues. CDR3 nucleotides: TGTGCCAGCAGCCCTCCCGGGGATACGCAGTATTTT. This gives the protein CASSPPGDTQYF.

The chain is built from TRBV11-1 and TRBJ2-1, with 9 bases identical to TRBD1. This CDR3 has 17 amino acids. CDR1 and CDR2 from the germline V gene are SGHAT and FQDESV (reference sequence). J lost 0 bases, V lost 1 base, and 4 bases had no gene match. CDR3: CASSLGVTGGSYNEQFF. The CDR3 DNA follows: TGTGCCAGCAGCTTAGGAGTGACAGGGGGCTCCTACAATGAGCAGTTCTTC.

The V call is TRBV11-2, the J call TRBJ2-3; TRBD1 matches 10 bases. This CDR3 has 14 residues. Germline V gene lookup returns CDR1 SGHAT and CDR2 FQNNGV. The V and J ends lost 5 bases and 6 bases, in that order; junction bases with no gene match: 5. DNA of the CDR3: TGTGCCAGCAGCAAGACAGGGGGCAGGGATACGCAGTATTTT. Amino acids: CASSKTGGRDTQYF.

The V gene is TRBV4-1, the J gene TRBJ2-1; D is uncertain. The germline V gene encodes CDR1 MGHRA and CDR2 YSYEKL. Trimming pared 3 bases from V and 0 bases from J, leaving 6 bases between. The CDR3 sequence is 14 residues long. CDR3 amino acids: CASSHPDSYNEQFF. The CDR3, as DNA: TGCGCCAGCAGCCATCCAGACTCCTACAATGAGCAGTTCTTC.